This T cell receptor beta chain was obtained from a study of T-cell reconstitution after alpha-beta-depleted transplantation in children. Notes on the study in general: Alpha-beta T cells present about two months after transplant were reported to originate from several hundred expanded graft clones.

Unique molecular identifiers were used to barcode this TCRbeta library. MiXCR was run by TCRdb on the PCR reads, yielding one entry per CDR3 protein. Here the sample spans about 250,000 distinct CDR3 sequences, about 24% being singletons. As concerns this clonotype: Its target is not known.

This CDR3 is built from 14 residues. The germline V gene has CDR1 DFQATT and CDR2 SNEGSKA (reference sequence). The source was PBMCs, mostly from graft donor cells, collected 360 days after TCRalphabeta/CD19-depleted stem cell transplant. The V gene is TRBV20-1, the J gene TRBJ2-5, with 14 bases that match TRBD2. This TCR was sampled from a female patient aged 2-15 years who had a stem cell transplant for congenital amegakaryocytic thrombocytopenia, so the T cells may come from the graft donor. The CDR3 DNA reads TGCAGGCCGACTAGCGGGAGGGACCAAGAGACCCAGTACTTC. Translating gives CRPTSGRDQETQYF.